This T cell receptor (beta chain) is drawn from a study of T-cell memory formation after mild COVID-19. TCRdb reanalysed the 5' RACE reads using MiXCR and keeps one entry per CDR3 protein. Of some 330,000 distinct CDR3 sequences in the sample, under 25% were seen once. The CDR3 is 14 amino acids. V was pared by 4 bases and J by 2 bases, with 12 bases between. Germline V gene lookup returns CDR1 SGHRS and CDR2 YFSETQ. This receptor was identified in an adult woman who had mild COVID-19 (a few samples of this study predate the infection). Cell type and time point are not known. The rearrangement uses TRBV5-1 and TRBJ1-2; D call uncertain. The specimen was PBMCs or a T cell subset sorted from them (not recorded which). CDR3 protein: CASSNSGENYGYTF. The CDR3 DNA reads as TGCGCCAGCAGCAACAGCGGGGAAAACTATGGCTACACCTTC.